What follows describes a single T cell receptor (beta chain). Its antigen is currently not known. Per-base qualities were not stored, and no clone one base away is much larger. Other nucleotide sequences in the sample specify the same CDR3. The CDR3 runs 11 amino acids, cysteine and phenylalanine included. CDR3 DNA only is kept here, 33 bases in frame from base 1. Trimming costs V 4 bases and J 3 bases, and their ends lie 4 bases apart. In the germline V gene (reference sequence), CDR1 corresponds to SEHNR and CDR2 to FQNEAQ. TCR CDR3 regions were amplified from genomic DNA by multiplex PCR using the deep immunoSEQ assay. Extracted genomic DNA from each cell subset was distributed evenly across all wells of several immunoSEQ 96-well plates, and each plate was treated as a replicate. For sorted subsets, each replicate PCR was loaded with 200 ng genomic DNA, equivalent to some 31,000 T cell genomes. Purified libraries were quantified with a Qubit 3.0 fluorometer, sized on a Bioanalyzer 2100, and re-quantified with the KAPA Library Quantification kit. Each immunoSEQ 96-well plate was sequenced on its own single-read 150-cycle Illumina NextSeq 550 flow cell. The published analysis was carried out like this. The immunoSEQ output contained only junctional sequences without quality scores, so filtering could not match that applied to full-length reads. Sequences were annotated with PyIR, a Python wrapper for IgBLAST v1.9, using IMGT germline references to assign V/J genes and CDR3. Any read was removed if the V/J assignment was weak (E-value above 1e-6), the CDR3 was missing, or the read contained stop codons, out-of-frame junctions, or ambiguous translated residues. V3J clonotypes were defined as sequences sharing an identical inferred V gene, J gene, and CDR3 amino acid sequence. Percentage overlap between repertoires was computed as shared unique clonotypes divided by the size of the smaller repertoire. Three approaches were used to assess repertoire richness: RTK rarefaction, the Chao1 estimator, and Recon v2.1 estimates of unobserved clonotypes. For all TCRbeta clonotypes obtained by the gDNA method from a few donors, generation probabilities were computed with OLGA. The table was pulled from immuneACCESS by TCRdb, which kept in-frame rearrangements only. Such tables lose some clones; where checked, under half of the loss comes from unresolved V genes, and the rest has no known cause. For V, J and clone size, that table is used; D and trimming come from the DNA. The sample records 2 million or so clones, about 95% of which are singletons. Clones ranked in the top ten supply approximately 1.2% of the sample.

The data stem from a study of shared clonotypes between healthy human individuals (dated by TCRdb to about 2020). About the study as a whole: Three men and a couple of women, aged 18 to 49 years, made up the cohort. For each donor, CD4 naive and CD4 memory were each run on three plates, CD8 naive on two plates, and CD8 memory on one plate. Blood TCR repertoires of a handful of healthy adults were deeply sequenced to estimate repertoire size and the extent of clonotype sharing between individuals. Libraries were prepared and TCR repertoires were sequenced by different laboratories using diverse techniques, in order to increase sequencing depth and limit assay-specific biases. Per donor, leukapheresis produced somewhere between about 0.94 and 9 billion PBMCs.

For the CD8 naive samples, CD45RO-negative cells were positively selected for CCR7, yielding a CD45RA+CCR7+ population from which TemRA cells were excluded. Donors were healthy HIV-negative adults with no recently reported acute infections or vaccinations. Every donor was a Caucasian adult living in Nashville, Tennessee, USA. Blood was obtained by leukapheresis, after which PBMCs were separated by Ficoll-Histopaque density gradient centrifugation and cryopreserved in liquid nitrogen vapor phase. Analytical flow cytometry was used to check the purity and quantity of each magnetically sorted T cell population. Genomic DNA was isolated from every sorted fraction and measured by UV absorbance on a Nanodrop 2000c. General conclusions and limits of the study: The small number of donors limited the genetic and exposure-history diversity represented. Sampling was limited to blood, and TCR repertoires in tissue likely differ from TCR repertoires in blood. Across a handful of donors, around 5% of naive CD4, 3% to 4% of naive CD8, around 2.1% of memory CD4, and approximately 0.4% of memory CD8 clonotypes were shared. Even with the large sequencing depth, rarefaction of the sorted-subset datasets indicated that sequencing was incomplete. Estimated clonotype richness was generally larger for naive than for memory subsets. Clonotypes shared by all four sorted-subset donors showed higher generation probabilities than non-shared clonotypes. Pairwise subsampling led to the expectation that sequencing depth would affect the degree of clonotype sharing among donors.

The sample taken for sequencing was naive CD8+ T cells sorted from blood. The sample's cell subset or site label, decoded: CD45RA+CCR7+. The receptor comes from a man aged 18 to 30 in good health. The chain joins TRBV7-9 to TRBJ2-7; the D gene is unclear. The CDR3 has the sequence CASSSNYEQYF. The nucleotide sequence is given as TGTGCCAGCAGCTCGAACTACGAGCAGTACTTC.